These 20 T cell receptor beta chains originate from one sample sequenced in a study of T cell changes during pregnancy in multiple sclerosis. Only in-frame clones appear in the TCRdb table, and some are missing; sequencing was by immunoSEQ multiplex PCR. The table shows about 73,000 clones, with under 90% occurring only once. The specimen was peripheral blood, collected after pregnancy. The receptors here all came from a female donor in good health, enrolled as a control in a pregnancy study.

A note on this clone: The junction and the germline gene differ at one end; a read error may be behind it. The chain recombines TRBV27 with TRBJ2-7; D ambiguous. The CDR3 covers 13 residues. Germline assignment: CDR1 MNHEY and CDR2 SMNVEV (reference sequence). The CDR3 DNA sequence: TGTGCCAGCAGTTTAGTGGCCTCCGACGAGCAGTACTTC. Translating it yields CASSLVASDEQYF.

The chain is built from TRBV15 and TRBJ2-3; 14 nucleotides line up with TRBD2. CDR1 and CDR2 from the germline V gene are LNHNV and YYDKDF (reference sequence). The junction had 6 bases not matched to a gene; V was cut back by 5 bases and J by 2 bases. There are 17 residues in the CDR3. Here the CDR3 reads CATSAGLAGGHTDTQYF. The CDR3 DNA reads as TGTGCCACCAGCGCAGGACTAGCGGGGGGTCACACAGATACGCAGTATTTT.

The gene calls are TRBV4-1 and TRBJ1-6; D is unresolved. CDR3 size: 14 residues. Per germline, CDR1 MGHRA and CDR2 YSYEKL. The V end lost 0 bases, the J end lost 14 bases, and 14 bases lay between the germline ends. The CDR3 region is CASSQDIEVATLHF. The CDR3 nucleotides read TGCGCCAGCAGCCAAGATATCGAGGTTGCGACCCTCCACTTT.

The chain carries TRBV6-6 and TRBJ1-6; D is possibly TRBD1 (6 bases). Germline V lookup: CDR1 MNHNY, CDR2 SVGAGI (reference sequence). Trimming took off 0 bases at V and 8 bases at J, with 11 bases between the two ends. The CDR3 has 15 amino acids. CDR3 DNA sequence: TGTGCCAGCAGTTACTCAGGCAGGGGATATTCACCCCTCCACTTT. Translating it yields CASSYSGRGYSPLHF.

The chain recombines TRBV7-9 with TRBJ1-4; possibly TRBD1 for D (6 bases). Germline assignment: CDR1 SEHNR and CDR2 FQNEAQ (reference sequence). The V gene lost 0 bases and the J gene lost 8 bases, with 10 bases spanning the gap. This CDR3 is 14 amino acids long. The CDR3 sequence is CASSLASGGEKLFF. Written as DNA, the CDR3 is TGTGCCAGCAGCTTAGCCAGTGGGGGCGAAAAACTGTTTTTT.

This chain links TRBV25-1 with TRBJ2-7; D is perhaps TRBD2 (6 bases). This CDR3 comprises 14 residues. V lost 3 bases, J lost 3 bases, and 12 bases lay in between. CDR1 is MGHDK, CDR2 SYGVNS, per germline. The DNA of the CDR3 is TGTGCCAGCAGTGATAAAGGGACTCTCTACGAGCAGTACTTC. This sequence encodes CASSDKGTLYEQYF.

J is TRBJ2-3 and V is TRBV27; D perhaps matches TRBD1 (6 bases). The CDR3 length is 17 residues. Trimming stripped 3 bases from V and 0 bases from J, with 16 bases between. Germline CDR1 and CDR2: MNHEY and SMNVEV (reference sequence). The CDR3 reads CASSFLWTASSTDTQYF. In DNA, the CDR3 is TGTGCCAGCAGTTTCCTCTGGACAGCCTCTAGCACAGATACGCAGTATTTT.

The chain is built from TRBV2 and TRBJ1-1; weak D call: TRBD1 (6 bases). V was shortened by 10 bases and J by 5 bases, with 14 bases between the two germline ends. The length of the CDR3 is 12 residues. Per the germline V gene, CDR1 is SNHLY and CDR2 is FYNNEI. The chain's CDR3 is CATPPGATEAFF. As DNA, the CDR3 is TGTGCCACTCCCCCAGGGGCGACTGAAGCTTTCTTT. Complete variable domain (other parts from reference TRBV2 and TRBJ1-1): EPEVTQTPSHQVTQMGQEVILRCVPISNHLYFYWYRQILGQKVEFLVSFYNNEISEKSEIFDDQFSVERPDGSNFTLKIRSTKLEDSAMYFCATPPGATEAFFGQGTRLTVV.

This chain uses TRBV7-9 with TRBJ2-2, with D possibly TRBD1 on 6 matching bases. V was pared by 5 bases and J by 0 bases, with 7 bases between. The CDR3 contains 14 residues. The V gene's germline CDR1 is SEHNR and CDR2 FQNEAQ (reference sequence). In DNA form, the CDR3 reads TGTGCCAGCAGCCGGACAGCGAACACCGGGGAGCTGTTTTTT. Translating gives CASSRTANTGELFF.

CDR3 DNA sequence: TGTGCCAGCTCACCCCGACAACAGGGTCCCCCCTACGAGCAGTACTTC. The encoded protein is CASSPRQQGPPYEQYF. This sequence joins TRBV18 and TRBJ2-7, with D possibly matching TRBD1 (6 bases). The V end was cut by 3 bases, the J end by 2 bases, with 17 bases between. This CDR3 comprises 16 residues. Germline V gene lookup returns CDR1 KGHSH and CDR2 LQKENI.

This clone came up once. The chain carries TRBV9 and TRBJ2-3; 10 bases are a match to TRBD2. V lost 4 bases and J lost 3; bases outside the gene matches: 8. Per germline, CDR1 SGDLS and CDR2 YYNGEE. There are 16 residues in the CDR3. CDR3 nucleotides: TGTGCCAGCAGCCTAAAGCGGGGGGGCTTGACAGATACGCAGTATTTT. It specifies CASSLKRGGLTDTQYF.

In DNA form, the CDR3 reads TGTGCCAGCACAACTAGGGGGCAGCGCGAGCAGTACTTC. It is translated as CASTTRGQREQYF. The V gene is TRBV6-5, the J gene TRBJ2-7; 7 bases align to TRBD1. Germline values: CDR1 MNHEY, CDR2 SVGAGI. The CDR3 covers 13 residues. V trimming: 7 bases; J trimming: 6 bases; junction bases outside the gene matches: 9.

This rearrangement joins TRBV6-5 to TRBJ1-1; 7 bases match TRBD1. The CDR3 is made up of 15 amino acids. From germline, CDR1 is MNHEY and CDR2 SVGAGI. V lost 7 bases and J lost 3; bases outside the gene matches: 11. CDR3 coding DNA: TGTGCCAGCAACCGGGAGACAGGGAGTCACACTGAAGCTTTCTTT. Amino acid sequence: CASNRETGSHTEAFF.

The V gene is TRBV6-5, the J gene TRBJ1-2; no clear D gene. The CDR3 totals 14 residues. CDR1 and CDR2 from the germline V gene are MNHEY and SVGAGI. The ends were cut back, 2 bases at V and 4 bases at J, with 11 bases in the middle. The CDR3 bases are TGTGCCAGCAGTTACGACGGGAACCTCTATGGCTACACCTTC. Translating it yields CASSYDGNLYGYTF.

V is TRBV12-5 and J is TRBJ2-1, with 9 bases fitting TRBD1. CDR1 and CDR2 from the germline V gene are LGHNT and FRNRAP. Trimming at V came to 5 bases and at J to 6 bases, leaving 11 bases not matched to a gene. The CDR3 contains 16 residues. This CDR3 is CASGPRLGTGLNEQFF. As DNA, the CDR3 is TGTGCTAGTGGTCCCAGGTTGGGGACAGGGCTCAATGAGCAGTTCTTC.

This rearrangement joins TRBV27 to TRBJ2-2; 8 bases fit TRBD2. The CDR3 contains 14 residues. The germline V gene has CDR1 MNHEY and CDR2 SMNVEV (reference sequence). Trimming cost V 5 bases and J 1 base; bases outside gene matches: 0. CDR3 amino acids: CASSLAGNTGELFF. The CDR3 DNA sequence: TGTGCCAGCAGTCTAGCGGGGAACACCGGGGAGCTGTTTTTT.

The chain links TRBV5-1 to TRBJ2-5; 9 bases agree with TRBD2. This CDR3 spans 14 amino acids. The germline V gene encodes CDR1 SGHRS and CDR2 YFSETQ. V lost 2 bases and J lost 5; bases outside the gene matches: 4. The CDR3 DNA follows: TGCGCCAGCAGCTTTAGCGGGAGAGGGGAGACCCAGTACTTC. Translating it yields CASSFSGRGETQYF.

The chain has TRBV29-1 and TRBJ2-1; 14 bases agree with TRBD2. Germline lookup yields CDR1 SQVTM and CDR2 ANQGSEA. CDR3 length equals 15 residues. The V gene end was trimmed by 6 bases and the J gene end by 9 bases; junction bases not matched to a gene: 10. In DNA form, the CDR3 reads TGCAGCGTCGCCCGACTAGCGGGGGGGTCCGGTGAGCAGTTCTTC. Translated, it gives CSVARLAGGSGEQFF.

The V and J genes are TRBV10-3 and TRBJ2-7; 10 positions match TRBD2. This CDR3 region has 16 residues. The V and J ends lost 0 bases and 2 bases, in that order; junction bases with no gene match: 4. Per the germline V gene, CDR1 is ENHRY and CDR2 is SYGVKD. In nucleotides, the CDR3 is TGTGCCATCAGTGAGTCGGGTAGCGGGGGGACCTACGAGCAGTACTTC. Protein: CAISESGSGGTYEQYF.

The chain joins TRBV5-4 to TRBJ2-7; 7 nucleotides align to TRBD2. With 4 bases clipped from V and 0 bases from J, the junction kept 7 bases outside the gene matches. This CDR3 comprises 15 residues. Germline CDR1 is SGHNT and CDR2 is YYREEE (reference sequence). DNA of the CDR3: TGTGCCAGCAGCCTGGGAAGCGGGGCCTCCTACGAGCAGTACTTC. This gives the protein CASSLGSGASYEQYF.